Listed below are T cell receptor beta chains from one sample, sequenced in a study of blood T cell repertoires in COVID-19. Produced via immunoSEQ multiplex PCR; TCRdb's table is partial and in-frame only. The sample includes about 280,000 clones, just under 90% of them seen just once. The sample comprised PBMCs or T cells enriched from blood (not recorded which). These receptors all come from a woman between 25 and 40 years old with acute COVID-19. Both conserved end residues are part of each CDR3. D genes are given only for firm matches. The size entry is marked missing in some rows and otherwise reads once, few, many or a size class.

CDR3 DNA	CDR3 protein	clone size	J gene	D gene	V gene
TGTGCCAGCAGCCCAACAGGCGCAACTAATGAAAAACTGTTTTTT	CASSPTGATNEKLFF	.	TRBJ1-4	.	TRBV7-9
TGTGCCAGCAGCGGGGGGAGCTCCTACGAGCAGTACTTC	CASSGGSSYEQYF	once	TRBJ2-7	TRBD2	TRBV28
TGTGCCAGCAGTTCACAGGGGGCGCGTATCACCGGGGAGCTGTTTTTT	CASSSQGARITGELFF	.	TRBJ2-2	TRBD1	TRBV28
TGTGCCAGCAGTTCGCCGGAGACGCACTACGAGCAGTACTTC	CASSSPETHYEQYF	.	TRBJ2-7	.	TRBV6-5
TGTGCCAGCGTATTACCCGGGACAGTTACTGAAGCTTTCTTT	CASVLPGTVTEAFF	.	TRBJ1-1	TRBD1	TRBV28
TGTGCCAGTAGTACGGGACAAACTTATCAGCCCCAGCATTTT	CASSTGQTYQPQHF	once	TRBJ1-5	.	TRBV19
TGTGCCAGCTCACGGGACAGGGATGGAAACACCATATATTTT	CASSRDRDGNTIYF	.	TRBJ1-3	TRBD1	TRBV18
TGTGCCAGCAGTTCGAATTCACCCCTCCACTTT	CASSSNSPLHF	.	TRBJ1-6	.	TRBV28
TGTGCCAGCAGTGTAGGGGAAGGCCGCTACACCTTC	CASSVGEGRYTF	.	TRBJ1-2	.	TRBV2
TGTGCCAGCAGCGAACGACAGGGGACACACAATGAGCAGTTCTTC	CASSERQGTHNEQFF	.	TRBJ2-1	TRBD1	TRBV7-3
TGTGCCAGTAGTACAACACCAGGGGGAGGTCAGCCCCAGCATTTT	CASSTTPGGGQPQHF	.	TRBJ1-5	TRBD1	TRBV19
TGCGCCAGCAGCCTCCGGGACTCGCCCGACTACGAGCAGTACTTC	CASSLRDSPDYEQYF	.	TRBJ2-7	.	TRBV4-1
TGTGCCAGCAGTTTGCAGGGGCCCGGACTCGAAAAACTGTTTTTT	CASSLQGPGLEKLFF	.	TRBJ1-4	.	TRBV28
TGTGCCAGCAGCTCCCCCTCTAGAAATGAGCAGTTCTTC	CASSSPSRNEQFF	.	TRBJ2-1	.	TRBV11-1
TGTGCCAGCAGCCCGGGTATGACTAGCGGGGTGCGCGAGCAGTACTTC	CASSPGMTSGVREQYF	.	TRBJ2-7	TRBD2	TRBV11-2
TGCGCCAGCAGCCAACCAGTCCGGGACAGCAACACCGGGGAGCTGTTTTTT	CASSQPVRDSNTGELFF	once	TRBJ2-2	TRBD1	TRBV4-1
TGTGCCAGCAGTCAGCATATACGACAGGGTCCAGGGGAGACCCAGTACTTC	CASSQHIRQGPGETQYF	.	TRBJ2-5	TRBD1	TRBV27
TGTGCCAGCAGTCCCACTCCAGGGGGCTCTGGAAACACCATATATTTT	CASSPTPGGSGNTIYF	.	TRBJ1-3	TRBD1	TRBV28
TGCAGCGTTACTGGACTAGCGGGAGTAGCTGGGGCCAACGTCCTGACTTTC	CSVTGLAGVAGANVLTF	.	TRBJ2-6	TRBD2	TRBV29-1
TGTGCCAGCAGAAAGGGGACAGGGGGCTCCTACGAGCAGTACTTC	CASRKGTGGSYEQYF	.	TRBJ2-7	TRBD1	TRBV7-6
TGTGCCAGCAGCTTCTTTGGGGCCAACGTCCTGACTTTC	CASSFFGANVLTF	.	TRBJ2-6	.	TRBV7-2
TGTGCCAGCAGCTTAATCGCGGGCCCGGTCGCCTTT	CASSLIAGPVAF	.	TRBJ2-3	.	TRBV7-9
TGTGCCAGCAGTCCGCCTGAGAGATCCTATGGCTACACCTTC	CASSPPERSYGYTF	.	TRBJ1-2	.	TRBV28
TGTGCCAGCTCACCCCGACAGTCGGCTAATGAAAAACTGTTTTTT	CASSPRQSANEKLFF	.	TRBJ1-4	.	TRBV18
TGTGCCAGCAGTTTACAGGGGTATACCAATCAGCCCCAGCATTTT	CASSLQGYTNQPQHF	.	TRBJ1-5	.	TRBV27
TGTGCCAGCAAGGTTTATTGGCGGGAGTACAATGAGCAGTTCTTC	CASKVYWREYNEQFF	.	TRBJ2-1	TRBD2	TRBV2
TGTGCCGGCTTGTCAGGGATAAATGAGCAGTTCTTC	CAGLSGINEQFF	.	TRBJ2-1	.	TRBV2
TGTGCCAGCATGAGACTAGCGGGAGGTTCCTACGAGCAGTACTTC	CASMRLAGGSYEQYF	.	TRBJ2-7	TRBD2	TRBV6-5
TGTGCCAGCAGCAAAGATGGACAGCTCACAGATACGCAGTATTTT	CASSKDGQLTDTQYF	.	TRBJ2-3	.	TRBV21-1
TGTGCCAGCAGTAAGTCCCGGGACATTCCGCAGTACTTC	CASSKSRDIPQYF	.	TRBJ2-7	.	TRBV2
TGTGCCAGTAGTATTTTAGGGGGCGTGAACACTGAAGCTTTCTTT	CASSILGGVNTEAFF	.	TRBJ1-1	TRBD1	TRBV19
TGTGCCAGCAGCGTATACCGATTCCACGGGGGGCCAGATACGCAGTATTTT	CASSVYRFHGGPDTQYF	once	TRBJ2-3	.	TRBV9
TGCGCCAGCAGTGAGCGGCGCGGAAACTATGGCTACACCTTC	CASSERRGNYGYTF	.	TRBJ1-2	.	TRBV10-2
TGCGCCAGCAGCCAAGAGTGGCTAGTAGAGGATACGCAGTATTTT	CASSQEWLVEDTQYF	.	TRBJ2-3	.	TRBV4-1
TGCGCCAGCAGCCTAACACCGGACAGGGGAAACACCATATATTTT	CASSLTPDRGNTIYF	.	TRBJ1-3	TRBD1	TRBV5-1
TGTGCCAGCAGCCCTCAGACAGGTAGGGAGCAGTACTTC	CASSPQTGREQYF	.	TRBJ2-7	.	TRBV9
TGTGCCAGCACCAATCAGGGTGACAGGGAGCTGTTTTTT	CASTNQGDRELFF	.	TRBJ2-2	.	TRBV11-3
TGCGCCAGCAGCCGGGCAGGGGAGACCTACGAGCAGTACTTC	CASSRAGETYEQYF	few	TRBJ2-7	.	TRBV4-1
TGCGCCAGCAGCCCAGGGTCAAACACTGAAGCTTTCTTT	CASSPGSNTEAFF	.	TRBJ1-1	.	TRBV5-1
TGTGCCAGCACTCGACTACCAGGAGATACGCAGTATTTT	CASTRLPGDTQYF	.	TRBJ2-3	.	TRBV2
TGTGCCAGCAGTTTAGGTGGACTAGCGGGAGGGCCAGTTTCCGGGGAGCTGTTTTTT	CASSLGGLAGGPVSGELFF	.	TRBJ2-2	TRBD2	TRBV27
TGTGCCAGTAGTCTAACCGGTGCAGGTGAAGCTTTCTTT	CASSLTGAGEAFF	.	TRBJ1-1	.	TRBV19
TGTGCCAGCAGCGGAGGTGGCTCCGGGGCCAACGTCCTGACTTTC	CASSGGGSGANVLTF	.	TRBJ2-6	.	TRBV28
TGTGCCACCAGTGATTTCCGACAGAAACCGAATAGCAATCAGCCCCAGCATTTT	CATSDFRQKPNSNQPQHF	.	TRBJ1-5	.	TRBV24-1
TGCGCCAGCAGCTTGGTAGGGACATCCGACAATGAGCAGTTCTTC	CASSLVGTSDNEQFF	once	TRBJ2-1	.	TRBV5-1
TGTGCCAGCAGCTTGTCCCCAGGGGGCGGACAGCCCCAGCATTTT	CASSLSPGGGQPQHF	.	TRBJ1-5	TRBD1	TRBV7-3
TGTGCCAGCAGTGGGACAGTTTATAACTATGGCTACACCTTC	CASSGTVYNYGYTF	.	TRBJ1-2	.	TRBV2
TGTGCCAGCAGTTTAGACTCTGGGGGGAGGGCTGAAGCTTTCTTT	CASSLDSGGRAEAFF	.	TRBJ1-1	.	TRBV28
TGTGCCAGCTCACCCCAACAGGAGCTGAACACTGAAGCTTTCTTT	CASSPQQELNTEAFF	.	TRBJ1-1	.	TRBV18
TGTGCCAGCAGTTTCGGCCTAGACCGAGTAGAGCAGTTCTTC	CASSFGLDRVEQFF	.	TRBJ2-1	.	TRBV27
TGTGCCATCAGTGCCTTGTCGGGGGATACGCAGTATTTT	CAISALSGDTQYF	.	TRBJ2-3	.	TRBV10-3
TGCGCCAGCAGCCAAGGAGGGCTAGCGGAGGACATTCAGTACTTC	CASSQGGLAEDIQYF	.	TRBJ2-4	TRBD2	TRBV4-1
TGTGCCAGCAGTGAACTAGCGGGACGGGGGCAGTTCTTC	CASSELAGRGQFF	once	TRBJ2-1	TRBD2	TRBV6-1
TGCGCCGGATCTAGCGGGAGGGATGGCACAGATACGCAGTATTTT	CAGSSGRDGTDTQYF	.	TRBJ2-3	TRBD2	TRBV5-1
TGCAGCGTTACCCGGACATCCTACAATGAGCAGTTCTTC	CSVTRTSYNEQFF	.	TRBJ2-1	.	TRBV29-1
TGTGCCAGCAGCTTAGTTGCGGGAGCCCGGTACGGCAATGAGCAGTTCTTC	CASSLVAGARYGNEQFF	.	TRBJ2-1	TRBD2	TRBV7-2